A single sample is the source of the 28 T cell receptor beta chains below, sequenced in a study of cytomegalovirus exposure and HLA in healthy donors. Both 60 Vbeta primers and 13 Jbeta primers went into the PCR. Using immunoSEQ multiplex PCR, the repertoire was profiled, and TCRdb retains in-frame clones only, with some absent. This table holds about 150,000 clones, 75% to 85% found once. Specimen: PBMCs. The origin of the receptors is a man under 40 in good health and CMV-seropositive.

This clone showed up just once. The chain links TRBV10-3 to TRBJ1-3; D might be TRBD1 (5 bases). The ends were cut back, 6 bases at V and 0 bases at J, with 12 bases in the middle. The V gene's germline CDR1 is ENHRY and CDR2 SYGVKD. This CDR3 has 15 residues. Here the CDR3 reads CAIRGTSTSGNTIYF. The CDR3 DNA sequence: TGTGCCATCAGGGGGACTTCTACCTCTGGAAACACCATATATTTT.

This clone was counted once. V gene TRBV30 combines with J gene TRBJ1-2; a possible D gene is TRBD1 (5 bases). Germline V CDR1 and CDR2: GTSNPN, SVGIG (reference sequence). The CDR3 contains 16 residues. V lost 0 bases and J lost 0, with 14 bases in between. Written as DNA, the CDR3 is TGTGCCTGGAGTGTACTCCAGGGCAGCTCTAACTATGGCTACACCTTC. Translating it yields CAWSVLQGSSNYGYTF.

The chain links TRBV19 to TRBJ1-5; no clear D gene. CDR1 and CDR2 (germline): LNHDA, SQIVND (reference sequence). V was pared by 3 bases and J by 2 bases, with 17 bases between. This CDR3 spans 17 amino acids. CDR3 in amino acids: CASSILEGGVGNQPQHF. CDR3 DNA: TGTGCCAGTAGTATTCTGGAGGGCGGAGTGGGCAATCAGCCCCAGCATTTT.

This chain joins TRBV25-1 and TRBJ1-2; 9 bases are shared with TRBD1. J lost 8 bases, V lost 3 bases, and 7 bases had no gene match. The CDR3 totals 14 residues. The germline V gene has CDR1 MGHDK and CDR2 SYGVNS. The CDR3, as DNA: TGTGCCAGCAGTGATCCACAGGGGGCGCGGGGCTACACCTTC. Protein: CASSDPQGARGYTF.

This chain uses TRBV27 with TRBJ2-7; 7 bases agree with TRBD1. The germline gives CDR1 MNHEY, CDR2 SMNVEV (reference sequence). The CDR3 is 13 residues long. V gave up 7 bases and J gave up 6 bases; unmatched junction bases: 9. The CDR3 DNA reads TGTGCCAGCACCTTCGGGGCAGGGGGCGAGCAGTACTTC. Translation gives CASTFGAGGEQYF.

V usage is TRBV5-1 and J usage is TRBJ2-3, with 8 bases matching TRBD2. CDR1 is SGHRS and CDR2 is YFSETQ in the germline V gene. CDR3 length: 16 amino acids. Unmatched junction bases numbered 8, after V lost 4 bases and J lost 1 base. The CDR3 protein is CASSRKTSARTDTQYF. CDR3 bases: TGCGCCAGCAGCCGAAAGACTAGCGCCCGCACAGATACGCAGTATTTT.

CDR3 sequence reads: CASSLGGTSGGEQYF. The CDR3 nucleotides are TGTGCCAGCAGCTTGGGGGGGACTAGCGGAGGGGAGCAGTACTTC. The chain combines TRBV5-6 with TRBJ2-7, with TRBD2 identical over 11 bases. CDR1 and CDR2 (germline): SGHDT, YYEEEE. Germline trimming cut 0 bases from V and 7 bases from J; bases unmatched to any gene: 6. This CDR3 has 15 residues.

This clone was counted only a few times. The CDR3 bases are TGTGCCAGCTACCGGGACTCTAGCTCCTACAATGAGCAGTTCTTC. Translating it yields CASYRDSSSYNEQFF. The gene calls are TRBV2 and TRBJ2-1; D is possibly TRBD2 (6 bases). Trimming cost V 8 bases and J 0 bases, with 14 bases left between them. Germline V gene data show CDR1 as SNHLY and CDR2 as FYNNEI. CDR3 length: 15 amino acids.

This chain connects TRBV7-8 to TRBJ2-7; TRBD2 might be the D (6 bases). This CDR3 is built from 13 residues. CDR1 SGHVS and CDR2 FQNEAQ come from the germline V gene. V dropped 2 bases and J dropped 6 bases, with 11 bases sitting between them. CDR3 residues: CASSLSSGGEQYF. CDR3 DNA: TGTGCCAGCAGCTTATCCTCCGGGGGCGAGCAGTACTTC.

The chain joins TRBV6-5 to TRBJ2-7; D might be TRBD1 (5 bases). This CDR3 has 14 amino acids. Trimming shortened V by 2 bases and J by 1 base, and 9 bases separated the two germline ends. The germline V gene encodes CDR1 MNHEY and CDR2 SVGAGI. For the CDR3, the DNA is TGTGCCAGCAGTTACGACAGCTGGTCCTACGAGCAGTACTTC. Translation: CASSYDSWSYEQYF.

The chain uses TRBV6-5 and TRBJ2-5; D is perhaps TRBD2 (6 bases). Germline-derived CDR1 and CDR2 are MNHEY and SVGAGI. V was shortened by 8 bases and J by 14 bases, with 15 bases between the two germline ends. The CDR3 is made up of 10 amino acids. This chain's CDR3 is CASGGRLLYF. The CDR3 DNA follows: TGTGCCAGCGGAGGGCGGCTTTTATACTTC.

The chain has TRBV19 and TRBJ1-1, with TRBD1 matching 7 bases. Germline V gene sequence: CDR1 LNHDA, CDR2 SQIVND (reference sequence). The CDR3 spans 11 residues. V lost 7 bases to trimming and J lost 5 bases; unmatched junction nucleotides: 1. The CDR3 loop reads CASTQGTEAFF. The CDR3, as DNA: TGTGCCAGTACACAGGGGACTGAAGCTTTCTTT.

The chain carries TRBV2 and TRBJ1-2, with 12 bases matching TRBD1. CDR3 length equals 16 residues. Losses at the gene ends were 5 bases for V and 3 bases for J; bases not matched to a gene: 7. Germline CDR1 is SNHLY and CDR2 is FYNNEI. The CDR3 here is CASSSGTGGVDYGYTF. The DNA for the CDR3 is TGTGCCAGCAGTTCCGGGACAGGGGGCGTGGACTATGGCTACACCTTC. Using reference TRBV2 and TRBJ1-2 for the parts outside the CDR3, the full variable domain is EPEVTQTPSHQVTQMGQEVILRCVPISNHLYFYWYRQILGQKVEFLVSFYNNEISEKSEIFDDQFSVERPDGSNFTLKIRSTKLEDSAMYFCASSSGTGGVDYGYTFGSGTRLTVV.

This clone occurred a few times. The chain joins TRBV25-1 to TRBJ1-5; 9 bases match TRBD1. Trimming took 4 bases from V and 7 from J; bases not matched to a gene: 11. The CDR3 extends over 16 amino acids. Germline V lookup: CDR1 MGHDK, CDR2 SYGVNS. The CDR3 protein is CASSGTGTGLGQPQHF. The CDR3 nucleotides are TGTGCCAGCAGTGGAACCGGGACAGGGCTCGGGCAGCCCCAGCATTTT.

This clone was seen more than once but under ten times. This sequence joins TRBV4-2 and TRBJ1-6; D might be TRBD1 (5 bases). The CDR3 is made up of 17 amino acids. V lost 1 base, J lost 4 bases, and 14 bases lay in between. The germline gives CDR1 LGHNA, CDR2 YNFKEQ. The CDR3, as DNA: TGTGCCAGCAGCCAAGGGGCCCCAGGGATGTATAATTCACCCCTCCACTTT. Its protein product is CASSQGAPGMYNSPLHF.

The chain combines TRBV29-1 with TRBJ2-7; 8 bases line up with TRBD2. The CDR3 has 14 amino acids. Germline loops: CDR1 SQVTM, CDR2 ANQGSEA. The V gene end was trimmed by 6 bases and the J gene end by 6 bases; junction bases not matched to a gene: 13. The CDR3 reads CSVAFTSGVGEQYF. The DNA for the CDR3 is TGCAGCGTCGCCTTTACTAGCGGAGTAGGCGAGCAGTACTTC.

V and J are TRBV27 and TRBJ1-6; tentative D call: TRBD1 (6 bases). Germline V gene sequence: CDR1 MNHEY, CDR2 SMNVEV (reference sequence). This CDR3 comprises 18 residues. The V and J ends lost 4 bases and 1 base respectively, with 17 bases between them. CDR3 residues: CASSSENSGVSYNSPLHF. The CDR3 region has the DNA TGTGCCAGCAGTTCGGAGAATTCAGGGGTATCCTATAATTCACCCCTCCACTTT.

The J gene is TRBJ2-5, the V gene TRBV5-1; unclear D gene. The tail of the sequence fits TRBJ2-7 better, so the J call may be wrong. Germline lookup yields CDR1 SGHRS and CDR2 YFSETQ. This CDR3 spans 13 amino acids. The chain's CDR3 is CASSPTGSYEQYF. The CDR3 bases are TGCGCCAGCAGCCCGACTGGTTCCTACGAGCAGTACTTC.

This clone appeared a few times. The gene calls are TRBV5-6 and TRBJ2-7; 9 bases fit TRBD1. The CDR3 is 15 amino acids. Germline-derived CDR1 and CDR2 are SGHDT and YYEEEE. J lost 7 bases, V lost 4 bases, and 12 bases had no gene match. The CDR3 reads CASSPTTGGREEQYF. The DNA for the CDR3 is TGTGCCAGCAGCCCCACGACAGGGGGTCGGGAAGAGCAGTACTTC.

This chain connects TRBV4-1 to TRBJ2-7; tentatively, D is TRBD2 (6 bases). Trimming pared 1 base from V and 2 bases from J, leaving 15 bases between. CDR3 size: 16 residues. Germline V gene lookup returns CDR1 MGHRA and CDR2 YSYEKL. The CDR3 reads CASSQGVGGGTYEQYF. The CDR3 bases are TGCGCCAGCAGCCAAGGGGTGGGGGGAGGAACCTACGAGCAGTACTTC.

The V call is TRBV28, the J call TRBJ1-1; 7 positions match TRBD1. CDR1 and CDR2 from the germline V gene are MDHEN and SYDVKM. Unmatched junction bases numbered 8, after V lost 4 bases and J lost 0 bases. The CDR3 contains 16 residues. CDR3 in DNA: TGTGCCAGCAGTTCCCCGACAGGGCGTATGAACACTGAAGCTTTCTTT. This codes for CASSSPTGRMNTEAFF.

The rearrangement joins TRBV6-1 to TRBJ2-1; 9 nucleotides agree with TRBD2. Germline V gene sequence: CDR1 MNHNS, CDR2 SASEGT. Trimming at V came to 3 bases and at J to 10 bases, leaving 13 bases not matched to a gene. CDR3 length: 16 amino acids. The CDR3 loop reads CASSDGRGGRMDEQFF. In nucleotides, the CDR3 is TGTGCCAGCAGTGATGGGCGGGGGGGCCGAATGGACGAGCAGTTCTTC.

The CDR3 nucleotides are TGTGCCAGCAGCTTTATACCGGGACAGGGATATGGCTACACCTTC. Translation gives CASSFIPGQGYGYTF. The genes are TRBV28 and TRBJ1-2; 9 positions agree with TRBD1. V lost 6 bases to trimming and J lost 5 bases; unmatched junction nucleotides: 10. The CDR3 is 15 amino acids. From germline, CDR1 is MDHEN and CDR2 SYDVKM.

The chain joins TRBV7-9 to TRBJ2-1; a possible D gene is TRBD2 (6 bases). The CDR3 runs to 16 residues. Per germline, CDR1 SEHNR and CDR2 FQNEAQ (reference sequence). With 5 bases removed from V and 10 bases from J, the gap between germline ends came to 24 bases. CDR3 DNA: TGTGCCAGCAGCCCGAGGGTAGCGGCCCGCGTTGGGGAGCAGTTCTTC. Translated, it gives CASSPRVAARVGEQFF.

V is TRBV6-5 and J is TRBJ1-1; tentative D call: TRBD1 (5 bases). Germline CDR1 is MNHEY and CDR2 is SVGAGI. The CDR3 runs 14 residues. Trimming shortened V by 6 bases and J by 6 bases, and 17 bases separated the two germline ends. The chain's CDR3 is CASSHRGTGAEAFF. The CDR3 region has the DNA TGTGCCAGCAGCCACCGGGGAACGGGGGCTGAAGCTTTCTTT.

This chain uses TRBV29-1 with TRBJ2-7; 10 bases line up with TRBD1. The CDR3 runs 14 residues. V dropped 6 bases and J dropped 4; count of bases not matched to a gene: 9. Germline values: CDR1 SQVTM, CDR2 ANQGSEA. CDR3 in amino acids: CSVSFRDRGYEQYF. The CDR3 DNA follows: TGCAGCGTCAGTTTCCGGGACAGGGGTTACGAGCAGTACTTC.

V usage is TRBV7-8 and J usage is TRBJ1-2; 9 nucleotides align to TRBD1. Germline CDR1 and CDR2: SGHVS and FQNEAQ. J lost 2 bases, V lost 0 bases, and 7 bases had no gene match. The CDR3 is made up of 17 amino acids. The CDR3 loop is CASSLADRGFGNYGYTF. The CDR3 nucleotides read TGTGCCAGCAGCTTAGCGGACAGGGGTTTCGGGAACTATGGCTACACCTTC.

The genes are TRBV27 and TRBJ2-7, with D possibly matching TRBD1 (6 bases). Deletions cut 6 bases from V and 4 bases from J, with 16 bases between. Germline V lookup: CDR1 MNHEY, CDR2 SMNVEV (reference sequence). The CDR3 runs to 14 residues. CDR3 residues: CASRLTGRRYEQYF. The CDR3 DNA is TGTGCCAGCAGACTAACAGGGCGAAGGTACGAGCAGTACTTC.